The T cell receptor beta chain described here comes from a study of blood T cells in healthy people across ages (dated by TCRdb to 2015 to 2017). The study in broad terms: Template switching captured roughly one uniquely barcoded TCR beta cDNA molecule per two T cells in model experiments. To track age-related changes in TCR beta repertoire diversity, the study relied on deep sequencing normalized with unique cDNA molecular identifiers. Donors were grouped into four age groups: young (average approximately 15 years), middle-aged (under 40), aged (around 62) and long-lived (roughly 80). To avoid experimental bias, donors of different ages were distributed randomly across sequencing lanes. The study analyzed two additional independent replicas of 1 million unique cDNA reads from the same blood draw for two donors, one aged 18 to 29 and one aged 80 or older.

The CDR3 contains 13 residues, cysteine and phenylalanine counted. The CDR3 DNA has 39 bases and is translated from base 1. V sheds 3 bases and J sheds 2 bases, leaving 7 bases between their ends. Based on the germline V gene, the CDR1 and CDR2 sequences are SQVTM and ANQGSEA. The paper's findings and limits, for the study overall: Since profiling was done on bulk unsorted PBMCs, naive and antigen-experienced compartments could not be conclusively compared. Because donor CMV infection status was unknown, age-related changes in expanded clonotypes were potentially confounded. Total diversity estimates from one million sequenced T cells were considered lower bounds and underestimates. A strong correlation was found between observed TCR beta diversity and the percentage of naive T cells measured by flow cytometry. Observed TCR beta diversity per million T cells fell roughly linearly with age, and a significant reduction was already apparent by age around 36. Compared with the aged group, more naive CD4+ T cells, fewer expanded clones and increased TCR diversity were shown by the long-lived group, suggesting age selection.

This clonotype was detected only a few times. Its antigen has not been determined. Base qualities were left out, and no much larger clone turns up one base away. The approximately 41 donors, aged about 6 to 95 years, were systemically healthy Caucasian individuals from Russia. Each donor gave 8 to 10 milliliters of peripheral blood, drawn into EDTA-treated Vacutainer tubes. Ficoll-Paque density-gradient centrifugation was used to isolate PBMCs, with at least 6.5 million obtained per sample. Total RNA, at least 5 micrograms per sample, was extracted from PBMCs with Trizol reagent. For every donor, flow cytometry on a PBMC aliquot measured the percentage of naive CD45RAhigh/CD27high T cells. Receptor libraries were prepared by 5' RACE. Reads for this sample came from an Illumina HiSeq 2500. A second roughly 6 to 12 cycle PCR used a sample-barcoded 5' primer and a J-beta primer mix. A unique molecular identifier was introduced onto each TCR beta cDNA molecule by a template-switch 5' adaptor carrying 12 random nucleotides. Each sample yielded at least 2.5 million CDR3-containing paired-end reads. First-strand cDNA synthesis was performed from all RNA using the Mint cDNA synthesis kit, with priming by a TRBC-specific oligonucleotide. After uracil-DNA glycosylase treatment, a first 18-cycle PCR used universal primers M1SS and BC2_uni_R on all cDNA. The authors processed their data as follows. For normalization, 1 million high-quality reads were randomly selected from each sample, with every read carrying a distinct molecular identifier. Reads with shared molecular identifiers were discarded instead of being binned into consensus sequences. MiTCR, run with a Q25 quality threshold and the strictest error-elimination algorithm, handled CDR3 identification, clonotype clustering and error correction. A nonparametric unseen species model with Euler transformation was used to estimate lower-bound total TCR beta diversity. TCRdb itself trimmed the public reads at Q25 with fastp, ran MiXCR and retained productive beta chains. Rows are combined by CDR3 protein, so each entry shows the most common genes and DNA. These V and J calls derive from TCRdb rather than the authors' analysis. The sample table holds approximately 1.5 million distinct CDR3 sequences, of which less than 45% were seen once. Of the sample, more than 4% is held by the ten largest clones.

The TCR was taken from a woman younger than 35 in good health. This chain joins TRBV29-1 to TRBJ2-2; no D gene call is confident. Sequencing used blood. The CDR3 amino acid sequence is: CSVDKGNTGELFF. Read as DNA, the sequence is TGCAGCGTTGATAAGGGAAACACCGGGGAGCTGTTTTTT.